This TCR beta chain emerged from a study of post-analysis software for immune sequencing data. Study-level information: Several disease courses (relapsing-remitting, secondary progressive and progressive-relapsing) of multiple sclerosis were included. Study-level points and caveats: Patients carried 4 or 5 TRBV segments more frequently than controls did, and TRBV5-6, TRBV5-1 and TRBV20-1 were among them.

The library was made from cDNA and included unique molecular identifiers. TCRdb used MiXCR to reprocess the PCR reads, holding one entry per CDR3 protein. This sample has 250,000 to 300,000 distinct CDR3 sequences, with about 40% found just once. Germline CDR1 DFQATT, CDR2 SNEGSKA (reference sequence). The CDR3 totals 13 residues. Trimming took off 6 bases at V and 5 bases at J, with 14 bases between the two ends. In regard to this clonotype: Its matching antigen is unknown.

The material sequenced was blood. This TCR was sampled from a girl between 5 and 17 years old with multiple sclerosis. The chain couples TRBV20-1 to TRBJ2-1, with D hard to call. CDR3 in amino acids: CSAFLGVHNEQFF. CDR3 nucleotides: TGCAGTGCCTTCTTAGGAGTTCACAATGAGCAGTTCTTC.